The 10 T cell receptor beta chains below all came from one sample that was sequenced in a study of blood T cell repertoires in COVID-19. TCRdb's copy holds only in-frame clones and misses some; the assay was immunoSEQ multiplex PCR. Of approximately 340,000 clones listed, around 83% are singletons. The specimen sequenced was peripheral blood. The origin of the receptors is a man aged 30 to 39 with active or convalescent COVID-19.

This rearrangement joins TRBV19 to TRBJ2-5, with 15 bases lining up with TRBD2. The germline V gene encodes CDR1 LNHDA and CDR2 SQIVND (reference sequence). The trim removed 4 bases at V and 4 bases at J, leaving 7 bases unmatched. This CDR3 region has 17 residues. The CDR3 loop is CASSRGTSGRMGETQYF. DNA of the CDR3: TGTGCCAGTAGTAGGGGGACTAGCGGGAGGATGGGAGAGACCCAGTACTTC. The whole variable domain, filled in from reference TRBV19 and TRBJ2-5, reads DGGITQSPKYLFRKEGQNVTLSCEQNLNHDAMYWYRQDPGQGLRLIYYSQIVNDFQKGDIAEGYSVSREKKESFPLTVTSAQKNPTAFYLCASSRGTSGRMGETQYFGPGTRLLVL.

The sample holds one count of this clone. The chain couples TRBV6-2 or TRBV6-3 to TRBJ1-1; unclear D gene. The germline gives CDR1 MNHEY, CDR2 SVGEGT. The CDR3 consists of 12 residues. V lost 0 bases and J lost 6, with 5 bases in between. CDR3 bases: TGTGCCAGCAGTTACTCCGGTTCTGAAGCTTTCTTT. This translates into CASSYSGSEAFF.

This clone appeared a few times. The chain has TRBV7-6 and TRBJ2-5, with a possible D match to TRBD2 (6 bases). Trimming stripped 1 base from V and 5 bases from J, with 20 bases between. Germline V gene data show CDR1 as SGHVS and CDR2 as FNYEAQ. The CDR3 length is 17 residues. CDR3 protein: CASSLEGGGMPGETQYF. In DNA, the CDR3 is TGTGCCAGCAGCTTAGAGGGAGGCGGGATGCCGGGGGAGACCCAGTACTTC.

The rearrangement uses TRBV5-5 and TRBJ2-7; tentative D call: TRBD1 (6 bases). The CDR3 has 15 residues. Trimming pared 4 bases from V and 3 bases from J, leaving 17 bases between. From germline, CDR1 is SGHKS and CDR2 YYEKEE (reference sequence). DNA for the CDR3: TGTGCCAGCAGCCCACTAGGACAGTCTAGCTACGAGCAGTACTTC. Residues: CASSPLGQSSYEQYF.

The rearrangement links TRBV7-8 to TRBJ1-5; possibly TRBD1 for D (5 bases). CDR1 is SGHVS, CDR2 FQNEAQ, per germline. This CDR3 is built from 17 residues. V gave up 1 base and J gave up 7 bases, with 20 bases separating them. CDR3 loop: CASSLGSGTPLGQPQHF. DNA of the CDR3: TGTGCCAGCAGCTTAGGGAGCGGGACCCCCTTGGGACAGCCCCAGCATTTT.

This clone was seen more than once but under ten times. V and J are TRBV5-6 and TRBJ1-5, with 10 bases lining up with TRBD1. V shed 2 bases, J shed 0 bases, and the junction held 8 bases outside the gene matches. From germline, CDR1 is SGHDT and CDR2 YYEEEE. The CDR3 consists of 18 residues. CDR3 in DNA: TGTGCCAGCAGCTTCCTGACAGGGGGCCCGAATAGCAATCAGCCCCAGCATTTT. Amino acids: CASSFLTGGPNSNQPQHF. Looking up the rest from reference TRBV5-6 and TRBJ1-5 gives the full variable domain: DAGVTQSPTHLIKTRGQQVTLRCSPKSGHDTVSWYQQALGQGPQFIFQYYEEEERQRGNFPDRFSGHQFPNYSSELNVNALLLGDSALYLCASSFLTGGPNSNQPQHFGDGTRLSIL.

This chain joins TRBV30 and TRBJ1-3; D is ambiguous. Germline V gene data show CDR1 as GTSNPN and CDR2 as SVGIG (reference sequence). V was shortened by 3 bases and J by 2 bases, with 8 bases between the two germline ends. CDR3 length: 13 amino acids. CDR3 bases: TGTGCCTGGAGGGTAGGAGCTGGAAACACCATATATTTT. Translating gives CAWRVGAGNTIYF.

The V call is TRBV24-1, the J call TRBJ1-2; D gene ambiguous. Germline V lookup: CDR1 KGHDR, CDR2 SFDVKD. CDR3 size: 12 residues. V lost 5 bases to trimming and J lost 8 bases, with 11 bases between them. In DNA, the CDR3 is TGTGCCACCAGTGTCCCCAGCGGGGGCTACACCTTC. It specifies CATSVPSGGYTF.

The chain's CDR3 is CASSPLTENTEAFF. The DNA for the CDR3 is TGTGCCAGCAGCCCCCTGACAGAAAACACTGAAGCTTTCTTT. The chain carries TRBV5-5 and TRBJ1-1, with a possible D match to TRBD1 (5 bases). The CDR3 totals 14 residues. The germline gives CDR1 SGHKS, CDR2 YYEKEE (reference sequence). V was clipped by 4 bases and J by 2 bases, with 12 bases between them.

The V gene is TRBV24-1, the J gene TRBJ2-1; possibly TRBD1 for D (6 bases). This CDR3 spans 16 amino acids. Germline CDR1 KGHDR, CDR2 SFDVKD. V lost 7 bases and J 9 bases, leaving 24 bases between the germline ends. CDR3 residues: CATRGGGGTMKPEQFF. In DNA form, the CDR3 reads TGTGCCACCAGGGGCGGAGGTGGGACAATGAAACCTGAGCAGTTCTTC.